These 32 T cell receptor beta chains were sequenced from one sample in a study of blood T cell repertoires in COVID-19. Generated by immunoSEQ multiplex PCR, the TCRdb table keeps only in-frame clones and is missing some. The sample holds about 170,000 clones, approximately 83% seen once. The sample was peripheral blood. These receptors came from a man aged 70 or older with active or convalescent COVID-19.

This clone was observed a few times. The chain employs TRBV28 and TRBJ1-6; D might be TRBD1 (6 bases). Germline loops: CDR1 MDHEN, CDR2 SYDVKM. This CDR3 is 16 amino acids long. Trimming removed 6 bases from V and 2 bases from J, with 14 bases in between. CDR3 nucleotide sequence: TGTGCCAGCAGACAGGGAATCTGGGCCTATAATTCACCCCTCCACTTT. Translated, it gives CASRQGIWAYNSPLHF.

J is TRBJ2-5 and V is TRBV7-8; D is perhaps TRBD1 (6 bases). Germline V gene lookup returns CDR1 SGHVS and CDR2 FQNEAQ. V was cut by 5 bases and J by 5 bases, with 12 bases left in between. The CDR3 has 13 amino acids. CDR3 in DNA: TGTGCCAGCAGCCTCAGGGGATACGAGACCCAGTACTTC. As protein: CASSLRGYETQYF.

The chain is built from TRBV5-4 and TRBJ2-7; TRBD2 aligns across 7 bases. The CDR3 spans 15 residues. V was clipped by 0 bases and J by 5 bases; unmatched bases: 8. The V gene's germline CDR1 is SGHNT and CDR2 YYREEE (reference sequence). CDR3 residues: CASSLVGGRWDEQYF. DNA of the CDR3: TGTGCCAGCAGCTTGGTAGGCGGGAGATGGGACGAGCAGTACTTC.

The chain combines TRBV4-1 with TRBJ2-1, with TRBD1 identical over 7 bases. CDR3 size: 14 residues. CDR1 and CDR2 from the germline V gene are MGHRA and YSYEKL. J lost 7 bases, V lost 3 bases, and 6 bases had no gene match. CDR3 sequence: CASSQRQGINEQFF. CDR3 coding DNA: TGCGCCAGCAGCCAGCGACAGGGAATTAATGAGCAGTTCTTC.

This rearrangement joins TRBV27 to TRBJ2-7, with 9 bases aligning to TRBD1. The CDR3 is 14 residues long. Per germline, CDR1 MNHEY and CDR2 SMNVEV (reference sequence). V lost 5 bases and J lost 3; bases outside the gene matches: 5. The CDR3 region is CASSLGQGGYEQYF. The CDR3, as DNA: TGTGCCAGCAGTCTGGGACAGGGCGGCTACGAGCAGTACTTC.

The CDR3, as DNA: TGTGCCAGCAGCTTTATGTCCCGCGTGGCGGGTGAGACCCAGTACTTC. The encoded protein is CASSFMSRVAGETQYF. The V call is TRBV7-9, the J call TRBJ2-5, with a weak D call TRBD2 (5 bases). The length of the CDR3 is 16 residues. Looked up from germline, CDR1 is SEHNR and CDR2 is FQNEAQ (reference sequence). V was trimmed by 3 bases and J by 5 bases, leaving 19 bases between them.

The chain is built from TRBV10-3 and TRBJ1-1, with 7 bases lining up with TRBD1. In germline, CDR1 is ENHRY, CDR2 SYGVKD. This CDR3 spans 14 amino acids. Trimming at V came to 2 bases and at J to 7 bases, leaving 7 bases not matched to a gene. CDR3: CAISEVGQDDEAFF. In nucleotides, the CDR3 is TGTGCCATCAGTGAGGTTGGACAGGATGATGAAGCTTTCTTT.

The rearrangement joins TRBV7-2 to TRBJ2-1, with D tentatively TRBD2 (6 bases). Germline V gene sequence: CDR1 SGHTA, CDR2 FQGNSA. Trimming stripped 3 bases from V and 9 bases from J, with 12 bases between. This CDR3 is 13 amino acids long. For the CDR3, the DNA is TGTGCCAGCAGCTTGACTAGAGCTGGTGAGCAGTTCTTC. The encoded protein is CASSLTRAGEQFF.

On this clone: Given a much more abundant clone one base away, this may be a read error. The chain employs TRBV4-1 and TRBJ1-2; 8 bases line up with TRBD1. The CDR3 has 12 residues. Germline values: CDR1 MGHRA, CDR2 YSYEKL. The CDR3 sequence: CVSSPGTGGYTF. In DNA form, the CDR3 reads TGCGTCAGCAGCCCGGGGACAGGTGGCTACACCTTC.

The chain is built from TRBV6-2 or TRBV6-3 and TRBJ1-6; D is uncertain. Trimming removed 6 bases from V and 14 bases from J, with 11 bases in between. The CDR3 contains 11 residues. Germline V lookup: CDR1 MNHEY, CDR2 SVGEGT. The CDR3 sequence: CASSPGLTLHF. CDR3 DNA: TGTGCCAGCAGCCCCGGGTTGACCCTCCACTTT.

The chain uses TRBV10-3 and TRBJ1-1; 7 bases align to TRBD1. The CDR3 is 13 amino acids. Per germline, CDR1 ENHRY and CDR2 SYGVKD. V shed 4 bases and J 1 base; nucleotides not matched to a gene: 0. The CDR3 DNA follows: TGTGCCATCAGTGGGACAGGGAACACTGAAGCTTTCTTT. Encoded protein: CAISGTGNTEAFF.

Notes on this clone: The sample carries other DNA sequences with the same CDR3. V usage is TRBV6-2 or TRBV6-3 and J usage is TRBJ1-3; D not certain. CDR3 size: 14 residues. The V end was cut by 5 bases, the J end by 2 bases, with 10 bases between. CDR1 MNHEY and CDR2 SVGEGT come from the germline V gene. The CDR3 loop reads CASSLRRAGNTIYF. In DNA, the CDR3 is TGTGCCAGCAGTCTGAGGCGGGCTGGAAACACCATATATTTT.

The chain joins TRBV18 to TRBJ1-5, with 7 bases aligning to TRBD1. The germline gives CDR1 KGHSH, CDR2 LQKENI. With V trimmed by 3 bases and J by 1 base, 6 bases remained unmatched. The CDR3 is 16 amino acids. The DNA for the CDR3 is TGTGCCAGCTCACCGGGCCAGGGGGACAGCAATCAGCCCCAGCATTTT. Translated: CASSPGQGDSNQPQHF. Looking up the rest from reference TRBV18 and TRBJ1-5 gives the full variable domain: NAGVMQNPRHLVRRRGQEARLRCSPMKGHSHVYWYRQLPEEGLKFMVYLQKENIIDESGMPKERFSAEFPKEGPSILRIQQVVRGDSAAYFCASSPGQGDSNQPQHFGDGTRLSIL.

The CDR3 sequence is CASGQLILNNSPLHF. The CDR3 DNA sequence: TGTGCCAGCGGACAGCTCATCTTAAATAATTCACCCCTCCACTTT. The V call is TRBV27, the J call TRBJ1-6; tentative D call: TRBD1 (6 bases). V was clipped by 8 bases and J by 5 bases, with 16 bases between them. Germline-derived CDR1 and CDR2 are MNHEY and SMNVEV (reference sequence). The CDR3 spans 15 residues.

CDR3: CASSLFRLAGTRSYNEQFF. CDR3 coding DNA: TGTGCCAGCAGCCTATTCCGACTAGCGGGAACGCGCTCCTACAATGAGCAGTTCTTC. This sequence joins TRBV7-2 and TRBJ2-1; 11 nucleotides align to TRBD2. Germline V lookup: CDR1 SGHTA, CDR2 FQGNSA. Losses at the gene ends were 5 bases for V and 0 bases for J; bases not matched to a gene: 12. This CDR3 spans 19 amino acids.

J is TRBJ1-2 and V is TRBV6-5; D unresolved. The length of the CDR3 is 15 residues. Germline V gene lookup returns CDR1 MNHEY and CDR2 SVGAGI. Trimming pared 8 bases from V and 4 bases from J, leaving 20 bases between. The CDR3 region is CASRRAGRNSYGYTF. DNA of the CDR3: TGTGCCAGCCGTAGAGCAGGAAGAAATAGCTATGGCTACACCTTC.

The chain is built from TRBV6-6 and TRBJ1-1, with D perhaps matching TRBD1 (6 bases). Germline CDR1 MNHNY, CDR2 SVGAGI (reference sequence). The CDR3 is 14 amino acids. V was shortened by 5 bases and J by 2 bases, with 12 bases between the two germline ends. This CDR3 reads CASSPDRLNTEAFF. CDR3 bases: TGTGCCAGCAGTCCGGACAGACTTAACACTGAAGCTTTCTTT.

The chain is built from TRBV7-8 and TRBJ1-1; D unclear. The CDR3 extends over 14 amino acids. Germline loops: CDR1 SGHVS, CDR2 FQNEAQ. The germline V and J ends were trimmed by 3 bases and 2 bases, with 10 bases remaining between them. CDR3 nucleotides: TGTGCCAGCAGCTTTTCGCAGTCAAACACTGAAGCTTTCTTT. This translates into CASSFSQSNTEAFF.

The chain recombines TRBV5-4 with TRBJ2-7; TRBD1 is a possible D gene (5 bases). Germline V gene data show CDR1 as SGHNT and CDR2 as YYREEE (reference sequence). The CDR3 totals 14 residues. Between the trimmed V and J ends, which lost 1 base and 6 bases, there was a span of 14 bases. DNA for the CDR3: TGTGCCAGCAGCTTGTGGCAGGGCCTAGGCGAGCAGTACTTC. Its translation: CASSLWQGLGEQYF.

This chain joins TRBV5-1 and TRBJ2-3; TRBD1 matches at 8 bases. The CDR3 sequence is 15 residues long. Germline lookup yields CDR1 SGHRS and CDR2 YFSETQ. Losses at the gene ends were 0 bases for V and 2 bases for J; bases not matched to a gene: 2. Here the CDR3 DNA reads TGCGCCAGCAGCTTGGGGACAGGGTTCACAGATACGCAGTATTTT. This gives the protein CASSLGTGFTDTQYF.

The chain carries TRBV7-9 and TRBJ2-3; 8 bases map to TRBD1. CDR3 length: 16 amino acids. With 1 base clipped from V and 0 bases from J, the junction kept 3 bases outside the gene matches. Germline-derived CDR1 and CDR2 are SEHNR and FQNEAQ (reference sequence). The CDR3 DNA follows: TGTGCCAGCAGCTTAGTTGGACAGGGAAGCACAGATACGCAGTATTTT. It translates to CASSLVGQGSTDTQYF.

The rearrangement links TRBV5-5 to TRBJ1-5; D gene uncertain. CDR1 is SGHKS, CDR2 YYEKEE, per germline (reference sequence). Trimming took 4 bases from V and 0 from J, leaving 11 bases between them. The CDR3 runs to 15 residues. Here the CDR3 reads CASSRELYSNQPQHF. The CDR3 DNA is TGTGCCAGCAGCCGGGAGCTATATAGCAATCAGCCCCAGCATTTT. Full variable domain (remainder filled in from reference TRBV5-5 and TRBJ1-5): DAGVTQSPTHLIKTRGQQVTLRCSPISGHKSVSWYQQVLGQGPQFIFQYYEKEERGRGNFPDRFSARQFPNYSSELNVNALLLGDSALYLCASSRELYSNQPQHFGDGTRLSIL.

The chain uses TRBV6-6 and TRBJ2-2; 7 bases align to TRBD1. This CDR3 spans 15 amino acids. V shed 0 bases and J 5 bases; nucleotides not matched to a gene: 3. Germline V gene sequence: CDR1 MNHNY, CDR2 SVGAGI (reference sequence). CDR3 residues: CASSYSTGWTGELFF. The CDR3 bases are TGTGCCAGCAGTTACTCGACAGGGTGGACCGGGGAGCTGTTTTTT.

The chain joins TRBV5-1 to TRBJ2-3, with 11 bases lining up with TRBD2. The CDR3 totals 15 residues. With 0 bases clipped from V and 3 bases from J, the junction kept 0 bases outside the gene matches. The germline V gene has CDR1 SGHRS and CDR2 YFSETQ. CDR3 bases: TGCGCCAGCAGCTTGGGACTAGCGGGAACAGATACGCAGTATTTT. Protein sequence: CASSLGLAGTDTQYF.

The CDR3 DNA sequence: TGTGCCAGCAGCACACAGACAGGGGCGAACACTGAAGCTTTCTTT. The encoded protein is CASSTQTGANTEAFF. This chain uses TRBV7-8 with TRBJ1-1; 8 nucleotides agree with TRBD1. This CDR3 has 15 amino acids. The V gene's germline CDR1 is SGHVS and CDR2 FQNEAQ. V was clipped by 5 bases and J by 1 base; unmatched bases: 6.

V usage is TRBV7-3 and J usage is TRBJ2-2, with 7 nucleotides matching TRBD2. The germline V gene has CDR1 SGHTA and CDR2 FQGTGA. The CDR3 has 16 residues. V was clipped by 5 bases and J by 0 bases; unmatched bases: 6. The CDR3 DNA reads TGTGCCAGCAGCGAGGGAGGGACGGCGAACACCGGGGAGCTGTTTTTT. It yields the protein CASSEGGTANTGELFF.

The chain combines TRBV18 with TRBJ2-1; a weak D match, TRBD2 (6 bases). CDR3 size: 14 residues. Germline CDR1 and CDR2: KGHSH and LQKENI. Between the trimmed V and J ends, which lost 3 bases and 0 bases, there was a span of 6 bases. The CDR3 DNA follows: TGTGCCAGCTCACCGGGGGGCTCCTACAATGAGCAGTTCTTC. Its protein is CASSPGGSYNEQFF.

The chain uses TRBV7-9 and TRBJ1-2; D remains ambiguous. The V and J ends lost 7 bases and 7 bases respectively, with 19 bases between them. This CDR3 has 14 residues. Germline V lookup: CDR1 SEHNR, CDR2 FQNEAQ (reference sequence). CDR3 nucleotide sequence: TGTGCCAGCACCAAAACCCGGGCGGAGGGTGGCTACACCTTC. This gives the protein CASTKTRAEGGYTF.

The chain couples TRBV5-1 to TRBJ1-1; 10 bases map to TRBD1. The CDR3 loop spans 14 amino acids. V dropped 8 bases and J dropped 5; count of bases not matched to a gene: 9. Germline V gene lookup returns CDR1 SGHRS and CDR2 YFSETQ. The CDR3 protein is CASTRQGATTEAFF. CDR3 in DNA: TGCGCCAGTACCCGACAGGGGGCAACTACTGAAGCTTTCTTT. Looking up the rest from reference TRBV5-1 and TRBJ1-1 gives the full variable domain: KAGVTQTPRYLIKTRGQQVTLSCSPISGHRSVSWYQQTPGQGLQFLFEYFSETQRNKGNFPGRFSGRQFSNSRSEMNVSTLELGDSALYLCASTRQGATTEAFFGQGTRLTVV.

The rearrangement uses TRBV5-5 and TRBJ2-1; D gene ambiguous. Trimming shortened V by 0 bases and J by 0 bases, and 7 bases separated the two germline ends. CDR1 and CDR2 (germline): SGHKS, YYEKEE (reference sequence). This CDR3 spans 15 amino acids. CDR3 sequence reads: CASSLEPNSYNEQFF. The CDR3 DNA reads as TGTGCCAGCAGCTTGGAGCCGAACTCCTACAATGAGCAGTTCTTC. Full variable domain (missing parts from reference TRBV5-5 and TRBJ2-1): DAGVTQSPTHLIKTRGQQVTLRCSPISGHKSVSWYQQVLGQGPQFIFQYYEKEERGRGNFPDRFSARQFPNYSSELNVNALLLGDSALYLCASSLEPNSYNEQFFGPGTRLTVL.

This chain connects TRBV24-1 to TRBJ2-2; 12 bases are a match to TRBD2. CDR1 and CDR2 (germline): KGHDR, SFDVKD. Losses at the gene ends were 8 bases for V and 3 bases for J; bases not matched to a gene: 6. The CDR3 runs to 16 residues. The CDR3 protein is CATTSRLAGDTGELFF. Written as DNA, the CDR3 is TGTGCCACCACCTCACGACTAGCGGGAGACACCGGGGAGCTGTTTTTT.

This rearrangement joins TRBV2 to TRBJ1-4; 8 bases are a match to TRBD1. In germline, CDR1 is SNHLY, CDR2 FYNNEI. With 5 bases clipped from V and 7 bases from J, the junction kept 9 bases outside the gene matches. CDR3 length: 15 amino acids. The CDR3 here is CASSPDRAAGEKLFF. The CDR3, as DNA: TGTGCCAGCAGTCCGGACAGGGCGGCGGGTGAAAAACTGTTTTTT.